The 29 T cell receptor beta chains listed next were all sequenced from one sample in a study of beta chain features in type 1 diabetes. Investigators reverse transcribed all isolated RNA, so they sequenced expressed TCRB transcripts. TCRdb's table, derived via immunoSEQ multiplex PCR, lists solely in-frame clones and lacks some. Among 200,000 to 300,000 clones, 25% to 30% were seen once, and the ten largest hold around 4%. Sequencing was carried out using central memory CD4+ T cells from blood. The receptors here all came from a man younger than 45 in good health.

The chain links TRBV29-1 to TRBJ2-5; D is possibly TRBD2 (7 bases). The CDR3 consists of 12 residues. The V gene's germline CDR1 is SQVTM and CDR2 ANQGSEA. Between the trimmed V and J ends, which lost 7 bases and 11 bases, there was a span of 20 bases. Here the CDR3 reads CSGVQGGEEQYF. The CDR3 DNA reads as TGCAGCGGCGTACAGGGAGGGGAAGAGCAGTACTTC.

This clone has a count of ten or more. This chain connects TRBV7-9 to TRBJ2-7; TRBD2 agrees at 11 bases. The CDR3 is 15 residues long. Germline V lookup: CDR1 SEHNR, CDR2 FQNEAQ (reference sequence). Trimming at V came to 5 bases and at J to 5 bases, leaving 8 bases not matched to a gene. The chain's CDR3 is CASSKSSGGPDEQYF. CDR3 DNA sequence: TGTGCCAGCAGCAAGTCTAGCGGGGGGCCCGACGAGCAGTACTTC. The whole variable domain, remainder taken from reference TRBV7-9 and TRBJ2-7, is DTGVSQNPRHKITKRGQNVTFRCDPISEHNRLYWYRQTLGQGPEFLTYFQNEAQLEKSRLLSDRFSAERPKGSFSTLEIQRTEQGDSAMYLCASSKSSGGPDEQYFGPGTRLTVT.

This clone was seen a few times. The rearrangement uses TRBV5-6 and TRBJ2-3; TRBD2 might be the D (5 bases). CDR3 length: 16 amino acids. V lost 0 bases to trimming and J lost 0 bases, with 11 bases between them. The germline V gene has CDR1 SGHDT and CDR2 YYEEEE. The DNA of the CDR3 is TGTGCCAGCAGCTTGGTTAGCGCTAAAAGCACAGATACGCAGTATTTT. Translating it yields CASSLVSAKSTDTQYF.

This sequence joins TRBV29-1 and TRBJ2-4, with D perhaps matching TRBD1 (7 bases). Germline values: CDR1 SQVTM, CDR2 ANQGSEA. The germline V and J ends were trimmed by 4 bases and 0 bases, with 10 bases remaining between them. The CDR3 consists of 14 residues. The CDR3 loop is CSVAGGLAKNIQYF. The CDR3 DNA reads as TGCAGCGTTGCAGGGGGGCTAGCCAAAAACATTCAGTACTTC.

This clone was detected only a few times. Other DNA sequences of this sample code for an identical CDR3. The J gene is TRBJ2-1, the V gene TRBV29-1; D is uncertain. With 3 bases removed from V and 12 bases from J, the gap between germline ends came to 6 bases. Germline-derived CDR1 and CDR2 are SQVTM and ANQGSEA. The CDR3 contains 9 residues. CDR3 bases: TGCAGCGTTGAGGAAGGGCAGTTCTTC. It specifies CSVEEGQFF.

The chain employs TRBV6-1 and TRBJ2-7; TRBD1 matches 7 bases. Germline values: CDR1 MNHNS, CDR2 SASEGT. Germline trimming cut 1 base from V and 0 bases from J; bases unmatched to any gene: 9. This CDR3 has 17 amino acids. The CDR3 DNA follows: TGTGCCAGCAGTGAAGTCGCGTGGACAGGTTACTCCTACGAGCAGTACTTC. It yields the protein CASSEVAWTGYSYEQYF.

This clone was seen more than once but under ten times. In DNA form, the CDR3 reads TGTGCCAGCAGCTTAGATCTAAGCTCCTACGAGCAGTACTTC. Encoded protein: CASSLDLSSYEQYF. The V gene is TRBV11-2, the J gene TRBJ2-7; no clear D gene. The CDR3 is 14 residues long. In germline, CDR1 is SGHAT, CDR2 FQNNGV. V lost 0 bases and J lost 0, with 6 bases in between.

J is TRBJ2-1 and V is TRBV10-3; 8 nucleotides align to TRBD2. J was trimmed by 0 bases and V by 10 bases; bases with no gene match: 5. Germline V lookup: CDR1 ENHRY, CDR2 SYGVKD. The length of the CDR3 is 14 residues. CDR3 in amino acids: CASQSGSSYNEQFF. The CDR3 nucleotides are TGTGCCAGCCAAAGCGGGAGCTCCTACAATGAGCAGTTCTTC.

This rearrangement joins TRBV27 to TRBJ1-1; D might be TRBD1 (6 bases). Per germline, CDR1 MNHEY and CDR2 SMNVEV (reference sequence). The CDR3 is made up of 14 amino acids. V was trimmed by 8 bases and J by 4 bases, leaving 17 bases between them. The CDR3 DNA sequence: TGTGCCAGCGGGTCAGGGGCCCCGAGCACTGAAGCTTTCTTT. It yields the protein CASGSGAPSTEAFF.

V is TRBV4-1 and J is TRBJ1-2, with D perhaps matching TRBD1 (6 bases). CDR3 size: 16 residues. CDR1 and CDR2 from the germline V gene are MGHRA and YSYEKL. Trimming stripped 1 base from V and 2 bases from J, with 14 bases between. DNA for the CDR3: TGCGCCAGCAGCCAAGTTGGGCAGGGGATAAACTATGGCTACACCTTC. This gives the protein CASSQVGQGINYGYTF.

This clone has just a few counts. The V and J genes are TRBV25-1 and TRBJ2-3; 9 bases agree with TRBD2. The CDR3 sequence is 18 residues long. Trimming cost V 7 bases and J 4 bases; bases outside gene matches: 18. From germline, CDR1 is MGHDK and CDR2 SYGVNS. CDR3 sequence (DNA): TGTGCCAGCACCATACCCGAGTTTGCGGGAGGGCCCTCAGATACGCAGTATTTT. Protein sequence: CASTIPEFAGGPSDTQYF.

J is TRBJ2-7 and V is TRBV30; TRBD1 matches 7 bases. Unmatched junction bases numbered 2, after V lost 5 bases and J lost 1 base. Germline-derived CDR1 and CDR2 are GTSNPN and SVGIG (reference sequence). This CDR3 has 12 amino acids. The CDR3: CAWGDRSYEQYF. As DNA, the CDR3 is TGTGCCTGGGGGGACAGATCCTACGAGCAGTACTTC.

This clone was observed a handful of times. The rearrangement uses TRBV1 and TRBJ2-2; the table's D call, TRBD2, has no DNA check behind it. TRBV1 is flagged as a pseudogene. The CDR3 is 18 residues long. The CDR3 here is CTSSQTSPRILLGGELFF. In DNA form, the CDR3 reads TGCACCAGCAGCCAAACTTCCCCCCGTATACTCCTAGGTGGGGAGCTGTTTTTT.

The rearrangement joins TRBV4-2 to TRBJ2-7, with a possible D match to TRBD1 (6 bases). The V end lost 0 bases, the J end lost 0 bases, and 9 bases lay between the germline ends. Per the germline V gene, CDR1 is LGHNA and CDR2 is YNFKEQ. The CDR3 sequence is 15 residues long. CDR3 amino acids: CASSQDLGGSYEQYF. The CDR3 DNA follows: TGTGCCAGCAGCCAAGATCTAGGGGGCTCCTACGAGCAGTACTTC.

The DNA of the CDR3 is TGTGCCTGGACCCCGGGGCTAGCGGGAGTTGAGACCCAGTACTTC. Translating gives CAWTPGLAGVETQYF. The J gene is TRBJ2-5, the V gene TRBV30; TRBD2 matches 10 bases. The germline V gene has CDR1 GTSNPN and CDR2 SVGIG (reference sequence). This CDR3 has 15 residues. V was clipped by 4 bases and J by 5 bases; unmatched bases: 10.

J is TRBJ2-5 and V is TRBV7-8, with D perhaps given as TRBD1 or TRBD2 (5 bases each). Germline V gene sequence: CDR1 SGHVS, CDR2 FQNEAQ. The CDR3 extends over 14 amino acids. V shed 8 bases and J shed 7 bases, with 20 bases lying between them. The chain's CDR3 is CASGASPEAGTQYF. DNA of the CDR3: TGTGCCAGCGGGGCTAGCCCCGAGGCTGGGACCCAGTACTTC.

This clone was seen a handful of times. Here the CDR3 DNA reads TGCGCCAGCAGCTACTCCGGGACAGGGGCAGATACGCAGTATTTT. Protein product: CASSYSGTGADTQYF. V usage is TRBV5-1 and J usage is TRBJ2-3; 10 nucleotides match TRBD1. This CDR3 is built from 15 residues. Germline trimming cut 3 bases from V and 4 bases from J; bases unmatched to any gene: 5. Germline V lookup: CDR1 SGHRS, CDR2 YFSETQ.

This clone came up a few times. Other DNA sequences in this specimen translate into the identical CDR3. The genes are TRBV5-1 and TRBJ2-3, with TRBD2 matching over 12 bases. V was clipped by 0 bases and J by 5 bases; unmatched bases: 7. This CDR3 region has 17 residues. The V gene's germline CDR1 is SGHRS and CDR2 YFSETQ. CDR3 nucleotides: TGCGCCAGCAGCTTGGCCCTAGCGGGAGGGCCGCAAGATACGCAGTATTTT. Amino acid sequence: CASSLALAGGPQDTQYF.

This clone was seen more than once but under ten times. The chain couples TRBV6-1 to TRBJ1-5, with a weak D call TRBD1 (5 bases). The CDR3 has 14 residues. The germline V and J ends were trimmed by 3 bases and 7 bases, with 13 bases remaining between them. Germline CDR1 is MNHNS and CDR2 is SASEGT. CDR3 nucleotide sequence: TGTGCCAGCAGTGACTCTACGAGGGGCCAGCCCCAGCATTTT. Its translation: CASSDSTRGQPQHF.

This clone was counted a few times. The V gene is TRBV25-1, the J gene TRBJ2-1; 11 bases line up with TRBD2. The CDR3 totals 17 residues. Germline trimming cut 1 base from V and 4 bases from J; bases unmatched to any gene: 6. The germline V gene encodes CDR1 MGHDK and CDR2 SYGVNS. DNA of the CDR3: TGTGCCAGCAGTGAATCCGGGACTAGCGGCCTTTACAATGAGCAGTTCTTC. Translated: CASSESGTSGLYNEQFF.

The sample holds one count of this clone. This chain connects TRBV6-1 to TRBJ1-6; D unclear. This CDR3 is built from 13 residues. CDR1 is MNHNS and CDR2 is SASEGT in the germline V gene. V lost 6 bases and J 10 bases, leaving 13 bases between the germline ends. This CDR3 is CASRWVGRSPLHF. DNA of the CDR3: TGTGCCAGCAGATGGGTTGGGAGGTCACCCCTCCACTTT.

This clone was observed once. The chain recombines TRBV9 with TRBJ2-7; D uncertain. Germline V CDR1 and CDR2: SGDLS, YYNGEE. This CDR3 comprises 14 residues. The germline V and J ends were trimmed by 4 bases and 2 bases, with 13 bases remaining between them. CDR3 residues: CASSLEKAPYEQYF. The CDR3 nucleotides read TGTGCCAGCAGCCTAGAGAAGGCTCCCTACGAGCAGTACTTC. The whole variable domain, remainder taken from reference TRBV9 and TRBJ2-7, is DSGVTQTPKHLITATGQRVTLRCSPRSGDLSVYWYQQSLDQGLQFLIQYYNGEERAKGNILERFSAQQFPDLHSELNLSSLELGDSALYFCASSLEKAPYEQYFGPGTRLTVT.

V gene TRBV5-1 combines with J gene TRBJ2-3; D is perhaps TRBD1 or TRBD2 (5 bases each). Germline V gives CDR1 SGHRS, CDR2 YFSETQ. The CDR3 runs 13 residues. The V gene lost 5 bases and the J gene lost 4 bases, with 11 bases spanning the gap. CDR3 sequence reads: CASRRDRADTQYF. The CDR3 DNA follows: TGCGCCAGCAGGAGGGACCGGGCAGATACGCAGTATTTT.

This sequence joins TRBV5-1 and TRBJ1-2; D remains unclear. Germline-derived CDR1 and CDR2 are SGHRS and YFSETQ. The V end lost 4 bases, the J end lost 5 bases, and 12 bases lay between the germline ends. CDR3 length: 13 amino acids. The CDR3: CASSPSTGYGYTF. CDR3 DNA: TGCGCCAGCAGCCCCTCGACTGGATATGGCTACACCTTC.

There are a few counts of this clone. V and J are TRBV30 and TRBJ1-2; D call uncertain. The CDR3 has 12 residues. The germline V gene encodes CDR1 GTSNPN and CDR2 SVGIG (reference sequence). Trimming cost V 4 bases and J 6 bases, with 12 bases left between them. CDR3 sequence: CAWNGRQDGYTF. In DNA, the CDR3 is TGTGCCTGGAATGGAAGGCAAGATGGCTACACCTTC.

The CDR3 DNA is TGCGCCAGCAGCTCAGGGACAGCGAACACTGAAGCTTTCTTT. Translation: CASSSGTANTEAFF. The chain uses TRBV5-1 and TRBJ1-1; 7 positions agree with TRBD1. Germline loops: CDR1 SGHRS, CDR2 YFSETQ. Germline trimming cut 3 bases from V and 1 base from J; bases unmatched to any gene: 3. This CDR3 region has 14 residues.

The V gene is TRBV27, the J gene TRBJ2-1, with 8 bases identical to TRBD2. Germline lookup yields CDR1 MNHEY and CDR2 SMNVEV (reference sequence). The CDR3 runs to 16 residues. J lost 4 bases, V lost 6 bases, and 11 bases had no gene match. The CDR3 reads CASRSGREGPYNEQFF. The CDR3 DNA is TGTGCCAGCAGATCAGGACGGGAGGGCCCGTACAATGAGCAGTTCTTC.

This clone occurred once. For the CDR3, the DNA is TGTGCCAGCAACCTAGCGGGGGGATACAATGAGCAGTTCTTC. It encodes CASNLAGGYNEQFF. This chain connects TRBV25-1 to TRBJ2-1, with 11 bases lining up with TRBD2. Trimming removed 7 bases from V and 4 bases from J; junction bases left unmatched: 3. The CDR3 spans 14 residues. CDR1 MGHDK and CDR2 SYGVNS come from the germline V gene.

This clone was observed many times. This sequence joins TRBV28 and TRBJ2-1, with D uncertain. The germline V gene encodes CDR1 MDHEN and CDR2 SYDVKM. The CDR3 runs to 13 residues. V was clipped by 9 bases and J by 10 bases, with 19 bases between them. Here the CDR3 reads CASTLTSSGEQFF. The CDR3, as DNA: TGTGCCAGTACCCTCACCTCTTCTGGGGAGCAGTTCTTC.